Described below is a single T cell receptor (beta chain) sequence and its context. In replicate PCRs of sorted subsets, approximately 210 ng DNA, approximately 32,000 T cell genomes, was used. Sequenced by immunoSEQ multiplex PCR; TCRdb stores in-frame clones only, minus some. The sample holds about 590,000 clones, roughly 96% seen once. This sample is drawn from a study of shared clonotypes between healthy human individuals. Positive CCR7 selection of CD45RO-negative cells yielded the naive CD8 cells, and terminally differentiated effector memory CD45RA+ cells were excluded. V dropped 4 bases and J dropped 3; count of bases not matched to a gene: 9. The V gene's germline CDR1 is SGHVS and CDR2 FNYEAQ. This CDR3 is 15 amino acids long.

The specimen was naive CD8+ T cells sorted from blood. The gene calls are TRBV7-6 and TRBJ2-7; 7 positions match TRBD1. The source of this sequence is a woman in her thirties in good health. The CDR3: CASSSGTDAGYEQYF. As DNA, the CDR3 is TGTGCCAGCAGCTCTGGGACAGACGCCGGCTACGAGCAGTACTTC.